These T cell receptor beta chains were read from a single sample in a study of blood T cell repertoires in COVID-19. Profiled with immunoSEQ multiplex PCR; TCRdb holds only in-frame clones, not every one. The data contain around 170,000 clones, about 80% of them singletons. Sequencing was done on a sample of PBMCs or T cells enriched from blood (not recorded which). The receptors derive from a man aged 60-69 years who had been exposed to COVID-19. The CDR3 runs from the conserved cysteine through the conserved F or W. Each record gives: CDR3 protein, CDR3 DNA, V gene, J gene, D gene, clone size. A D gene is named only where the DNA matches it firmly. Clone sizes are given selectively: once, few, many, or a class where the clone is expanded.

CASTTGLTGELFF	TGTGCCAGCACCACTGGACTCACCGGGGAGCTGTTTTTT	TRBV7-9	TRBJ2-2	-	-
CASSPVASGYEQYF	TGCGCCAGCAGCCCAGTAGCTTCCGGGTACGAGCAGTACTTC	TRBV4-3	TRBJ2-7	-	-
CASSVRGTANTEAFF	TGTGCCAGCAGCGTGAGGGGGACAGCGAACACTGAAGCTTTCTTT	TRBV7-9	TRBJ1-1	TRBD1	-
CASSFGLAGEGEQYF	TGTGCCAGCAGCTTCGGACTAGCGGGAGAAGGAGAGCAGTACTTC	TRBV7-9	TRBJ2-7	TRBD2	-
CASSFFGAWAAETQYF	TGTGCCAGCAGTTTTTTCGGCGCCTGGGCAGCAGAGACCCAGTACTTC	TRBV27	TRBJ2-5	-	-
CASSLGARLAGDEQYF	TGCGCCAGCAGCTTGGGAGCGAGACTAGCGGGAGACGAGCAGTACTTC	TRBV5-1	TRBJ2-7	TRBD2	-
CASSFTGLYEQYF	TGTGCCAGCAGTTTTACAGGCCTCTACGAGCAGTACTTC	TRBV28	TRBJ2-7	-	-
CASSIAGGSLTGELFF	TGTGCCAGTAGTATAGCGGGAGGTTCTTTAACCGGGGAGCTGTTTTTT	TRBV19	TRBJ2-2	TRBD2	-
CASSYSMRRGYTF	TGTGCCAGCAGTTACTCGATGCGGCGCGGCTACACCTTC	TRBV6-2/TRBV6-3	TRBJ1-2	-	-
CASSVAGQGIATNEKLFF	TGTGCCAGCAGCGTAGCGGGACAGGGAATTGCAACTAATGAAAAACTGTTTTTT	TRBV9	TRBJ1-4	TRBD1	-
CAWSPQPPGLTYEQYF	TGTGCCTGGAGTCCTCAACCTCCGGGACTAACCTACGAGCAGTACTTC	TRBV30	TRBJ2-7	TRBD2	-
CASRPDRGNTEAFF	TGTGCCAGTAGACCAGACAGGGGGAACACTGAAGCTTTCTTT	TRBV19	TRBJ1-1	TRBD1	-
CASSLETGGRNEQFF	TGTGCCAGCAGCTTAGAGACAGGGGGCCGGAATGAGCAGTTCTTC	TRBV11-3	TRBJ2-1	TRBD1	-
CASSLEGVRPQFF	TGTGCCAGCAGCTTGGAAGGGGTAAGGCCCCAGTTCTTC	TRBV5-8	TRBJ2-1	-	-
CASSQVPGGRGSGANVLTF	TGTGCCAGCAGCCAAGTGCCAGGGGGCAGGGGCTCTGGGGCCAACGTCCTGACTTTC	TRBV3-1/TRBV3-2	TRBJ2-6	TRBD1	-
CASSYSGTSAYEQYF	TGTGCCAGCAGTTACTCTGGGACTAGCGCCTACGAGCAGTACTTC	TRBV6-2/TRBV6-3	TRBJ2-7	TRBD2	-
CASSATGDNTGELFF	TGTGCCAGCAGTGCGACAGGGGATAACACCGGGGAGCTGTTTTTT	TRBV28	TRBJ2-2	TRBD1	-
CASSPLSGSGTDTQYF	TGTGCCAGCTCACCACTTAGCGGGAGTGGCACAGATACGCAGTATTTT	TRBV18	TRBJ2-3	TRBD2	-
CASNRGLGTEAFF	TGTGCCAGCAACAGGGGGCTGGGGACTGAAGCTTTCTTT	TRBV12-3/TRBV12-4	TRBJ1-1	TRBD1	-
CASSPYTGNEQFF	TGTGCCAGCAGCCCTTATACAGGGAATGAGCAGTTCTTC	TRBV12-3/TRBV12-4	TRBJ2-1	-	-
CASSPWRGLYQPQHF	TGTGCCAGCAGCCCTTGGAGGGGGCTCTATCAGCCCCAGCATTTT	TRBV21-1	TRBJ1-5	-	-
CASGGTRNEQFF	TGTGCCAGCGGGGGCACTAGGAATGAGCAGTTCTTC	TRBV28	TRBJ2-1	-	-
CASSVGAGDNQPQHF	TGTGCCAGCAGTGTAGGTGCGGGGGACAATCAGCCCCAGCATTTT	TRBV2	TRBJ1-5	-	-
CASSQGPSTGELFF	TGTGCCAGCAGTCAGGGTCCGAGCACCGGGGAGCTGTTTTTT	TRBV6-5	TRBJ2-2	-	many
CASSLGLAGAFGGEQFF	TGTGCCAGCAGCTTAGGACTAGCGGGAGCATTTGGCGGTGAGCAGTTCTTC	TRBV11-2	TRBJ2-1	TRBD2	few
CASSPGTGGSPLHF	TGTGCCAGCAGTCCAGGGACAGGGGGATCACCCCTCCACTTT	TRBV28	TRBJ1-6	TRBD1	-
CASEGGISGWNIQYF	TGCGCCAGCGAGGGAGGGATTAGTGGGTGGAACATTCAGTACTTC	TRBV10-1	TRBJ2-4	TRBD2	-
CASSRVDEGGELFF	TGTGCCAGCAGTAGGGTTGACGAGGGCGGGGAGCTGTTTTTT	TRBV7-3	TRBJ2-2	-	-
CASSPDAGQLYEQYF	TGTGCCAGCAGCCCAGATGCGGGACAGCTATACGAGCAGTACTTC	TRBV11-2	TRBJ2-7	-	-
CASSATGSPSYEQYF	TGTGCCAGCAGCGCTACAGGGTCCCCTTCCTACGAGCAGTACTTC	TRBV9	TRBJ2-7	-	once
CASSTRRTAEGEKLFF	TGTGCCAGTAGTACCCGACGGACAGCCGAGGGTGAAAAACTGTTTTTT	TRBV19	TRBJ1-4	-	medium-sized
CASSQGTSIYYEQYF	TGTGCCAGCAGCCAAGGGACTAGCATCTACTACGAGCAGTACTTC	TRBV14	TRBJ2-7	TRBD2	-
CASKGVLGEKLFF	TGTGCCAGCAAAGGGGTCTTAGGTGAAAAACTGTTTTTT	TRBV12-3/TRBV12-4	TRBJ1-4	-	-
CAWGGGLQYF	TGTGCCTGGGGAGGGGGGCTCCAGTACTTC	TRBV30	TRBJ2-7	-	-
CASSDPGTPLGSYEQYF	TGTGCCAGTAGTGACCCCGGGACACCCCTTGGGAGCTACGAGCAGTACTTC	TRBV19	TRBJ2-7	-	-
CASSPGQNYGYTF	TGTGCCAGCAGCCCGGGACAGAACTATGGCTACACCTTC	TRBV27	TRBJ1-2	TRBD1	-
CASSQDAGEETQYF	TGCGCCAGCAGCCAAGATGCGGGGGAAGAGACCCAGTACTTC	TRBV4-3	TRBJ2-5	TRBD2	-
CASSLGRGQPQHF	TGTGCCAGCAGCTTAGGCAGGGGGCAGCCCCAGCATTTT	TRBV5-4	TRBJ1-5	TRBD1	many
CASSTQSGTSDNEQFF	TGTGCCAGCAGCACTCAGTCCGGGACTAGTGACAATGAGCAGTTCTTC	TRBV7-6	TRBJ2-1	TRBD2	-
CASSEDRGRIETQYF	TGTGCCAGCAGCGAGGACAGGGGGCGCATAGAGACCCAGTACTTC	TRBV7-2	TRBJ2-5	TRBD1	-
CASSQRDRWSRRQRIDNEQFF	TGTGCCAGCAGTCAGAGGGACAGATGGTCGCGCCGTCAGAGGATTGACAATGAGCAGTTCTTC	TRBV28	TRBJ2-1	TRBD1	-
CASSKDASGETQYF	TGTGCCAGCAGCAAGGACGCTAGCGGGGAGACCCAGTACTTC	TRBV21-1	TRBJ2-5	-	-
CASSPDRPQETQYF	TGTGCCAGCTCACCGGACAGGCCCCAAGAGACCCAGTACTTC	TRBV18	TRBJ2-5	TRBD1	-
CASSPWYGDSTGELFF	TGTGCCAGCAGCCCCTGGTATGGGGACAGCACCGGGGAGCTGTTTTTT	TRBV7-2	TRBJ2-2	TRBD1	-
CASSYTGFPTDTQYF	TGTGCCAGCAGCTACACAGGGTTCCCCACAGATACGCAGTATTTT	TRBV5-4	TRBJ2-3	-	few
CASSPVRAGGKVQAGELFF	TGTGCCAGCTCACCGGTTCGCGCGGGAGGAAAGGTTCAGGCCGGGGAGCTGTTTTTT	TRBV18	TRBJ2-2	TRBD2	-
CASRKTGTREDTQYF	TGTGCCAGCAGAAAAACGGGGACTAGGGAAGATACGCAGTATTTT	TRBV7-3	TRBJ2-3	TRBD2	-